Presented here are 23 T cell receptor beta chains from one specimen sequenced in a study of T-cell reconstitution after alpha-beta-depleted transplantation in children. Unique molecular identifiers were used in preparing the TCRbeta library. Via MiXCR, TCRdb re-called the PCR reads, giving one row per CDR3 protein. The sample consists of around 600,000 distinct CDR3 sequences, 16% of them appearing once. The sequences come from PBMCs from the stem cell graft donor, collected from the stem cell graft. Every receptor here comes from a human donor who donated a stem cell graft to a child with acute myeloid leukemia.

This clonotype was seen repeatedly, ten times or more. The chain combines TRBV29-1 with TRBJ2-3; no reliable D call. In germline, CDR1 is SQVTM, CDR2 ANQGSEA. V was cut by 3 bases and J by 1 base, with 11 bases left in between. This CDR3 is built from 14 residues. In DNA, the CDR3 is TGCAGCGTTGAGACTTCTCCGCGCACAGATACGCAGTATTTT. Its translation: CSVETSPRTDTQYF.

V is TRBV20-1 and J is TRBJ1-5; 9 bases map to TRBD1. Germline V gives CDR1 DFQATT, CDR2 SNEGSKA (reference sequence). Losses at the gene ends were 5 bases for V and 6 bases for J; bases not matched to a gene: 8. The CDR3 covers 14 residues. CDR3 region: CSASRDRARQPQHF. The CDR3 coding sequence is TGCAGTGCTTCCCGGGACAGGGCGCGTCAGCCCCAGCATTTT.

This clonotype was seen only a few times. The chain recombines TRBV12-3 or TRBV12-4 with TRBJ2-5, with D perhaps matching TRBD2 (6 bases). This CDR3 region has 13 residues. V was pared by 4 bases and J by 5 bases, with 11 bases between. The CDR3 loop is CASSSAGIETQYF. The DNA of the CDR3 is TGTGCCAGCAGTTCCGCGGGGATCGAGACCCAGTACTTC.

The table lists this clonotype with a few counts. The chain recombines TRBV7-2 with TRBJ2-5; TRBD2 matches 13 bases. J was trimmed by 5 bases and V by 3 bases; bases with no gene match: 6. CDR3 length equals 16 residues. The germline CDR1 and CDR2 sequences are SGHTA and FQGNSA. The CDR3 is CASSLRTSGGGETQYF. The CDR3 coding sequence is TGTGCCAGCAGCTTGAGGACTAGCGGGGGCGGGGAGACCCAGTACTTC.

This chain connects TRBV20-1 to TRBJ2-5; D might be TRBD1 (6 bases). V lost 3 bases and J lost 7, with 15 bases in between. The CDR3 loop spans 13 amino acids. Germline CDR1 DFQATT, CDR2 SNEGSKA (reference sequence). CDR3 loop: CSARGADYGTQYF. CDR3 coding DNA: TGCAGTGCTAGGGGGGCCGATTACGGGACCCAGTACTTC.

This clonotype was observed at least ten times. The rearrangement joins TRBV20-1 to TRBJ2-3; D gene ambiguous. The CDR3 has 10 residues. Between the trimmed V and J ends, which lost 6 bases and 5 bases, there was a span of 6 bases. Germline CDR1 and CDR2: DFQATT and SNEGSKA (reference sequence). The CDR3 coding sequence is TGCAGTGCCCCGCTAGATACGCAGTATTTT. Its translation is CSAPLDTQYF.

The chain combines TRBV20-1 with TRBJ2-3, with a tentative D call TRBD1 (6 bases). This CDR3 is 16 amino acids long. The V gene's germline CDR1 is DFQATT and CDR2 SNEGSKA (reference sequence). The germline V and J ends were trimmed by 0 bases and 5 bases, with 18 bases remaining between them. For the CDR3, the DNA is TGCAGTGCTAGAGACCGAAGACAGGAGGAGTTAGATACGCAGTATTTT. Translation gives CSARDRRQEELDTQYF.

The chain is built from TRBV4-2 and TRBJ2-1, with TRBD2 matching over 8 bases. Looked up from germline, CDR1 is LGHNA and CDR2 is YNFKEQ. CDR3 size: 17 residues. Trimming took 1 base from V and 5 from J; bases not matched to a gene: 10. This CDR3 is CASSQVASSGAHNEQFF. As DNA, the CDR3 is TGTGCCAGCAGCCAAGTGGCCAGTAGCGGGGCTCACAATGAGCAGTTCTTC.

The sample holds many counts of this clonotype. The chain carries TRBV20-1 and TRBJ2-7, with 8 bases lining up with TRBD1. CDR1 DFQATT and CDR2 SNEGSKA come from the germline V gene (reference sequence). Trimming removed 1 base from V and 3 bases from J; junction bases left unmatched: 2. The CDR3 runs to 13 residues. CDR3: CSARGQGLYEQYV. In DNA form, the CDR3 reads TGCAGTGCTAGAGGACAGGGGCTCTACGAGCAGTACGTC.

The chain uses TRBV7-9 and TRBJ2-1; the D is unclear. This CDR3 has 12 residues. Germline CDR1 reads SEHNR; CDR2 reads FQNEAQ (reference sequence). V lost 4 bases to trimming and J lost 8 bases, with 9 bases between them. In nucleotides, the CDR3 is TGTGCCAGCAGCTACGACAAATATGAGCAGTTCTTC. Translation: CASSYDKYEQFF.

V usage is TRBV7-3 and J usage is TRBJ2-3; no reliable D call. This CDR3 is 13 amino acids long. Between the trimmed V and J ends, which lost 2 bases and 5 bases, there was a span of 8 bases. CDR1 is SGHTA, CDR2 FQGTGA, per germline. In DNA form, the CDR3 reads TGTGCCAGCAGCTTATCCCGTGAAGATACGCAGTATTTT. This encodes CASSLSREDTQYF.

This clonotype was seen many times. The chain recombines TRBV20-1 with TRBJ2-7; D is ambiguous. V lost 7 bases to trimming and J lost 6 bases, with 22 bases between them. Germline-derived CDR1 and CDR2 are DFQATT and SNEGSKA (reference sequence). The CDR3 spans 14 residues. This CDR3 reads CSGMADPIKAEQYV. The CDR3 nucleotides are TGCAGTGGGATGGCAGACCCAATTAAGGCCGAGCAGTACGTC.

There are a few counts of this clonotype. The gene calls are TRBV29-1 and TRBJ1-1; D is unclear. The length of the CDR3 is 11 residues. Germline values: CDR1 SQVTM, CDR2 ANQGSEA. Trimming took 4 bases from V and 3 from J, leaving 6 bases between them. This CDR3 reads CSVVQYTEAFF. CDR3 DNA: TGCAGCGTTGTTCAGTACACTGAAGCTTTCTTT.

The sample holds many counts of this clonotype. The chain links TRBV20-1 to TRBJ2-3; the match to TRBD2 covers 9 bases. Trimming removed 6 bases from V and 4 bases from J; junction bases left unmatched: 8. The CDR3 is made up of 14 amino acids. The germline V gene encodes CDR1 DFQATT and CDR2 SNEGSKA (reference sequence). In DNA form, the CDR3 reads TGCAGTGCCCATATAGCGGGGGCCCCAGATACGCAGTATTTT. This sequence encodes CSAHIAGAPDTQYF.

The chain combines TRBV6-2 or TRBV6-3 with TRBJ2-7; D is possibly TRBD1 (6 bases). V was cut by 2 bases and J by 1 base, with 18 bases left in between. CDR3 length: 17 residues. Germline CDR1 and CDR2: MNHEY and SVGEGT. Written as DNA, the CDR3 is TGTGCCAGCAGTTACCACGGGACATCCGAATTATCCTACGAGCAGTACGTC. Translating gives CASSYHGTSELSYEQYV.

The table lists this clonotype with many counts. The chain links TRBV20-1 to TRBJ1-2; the match to TRBD1 covers 9 bases. The CDR3 totals 13 residues. Germline assignment: CDR1 DFQATT and CDR2 SNEGSKA (reference sequence). The trim removed 7 bases at V and 2 bases at J, leaving 5 bases unmatched. The CDR3 DNA is TGCAGTGGAGCGGGACAGGGAAACTATGGCTACACCTTC. Translated: CSGAGQGNYGYTF.

This clonotype was observed many times. The CDR3 coding sequence is TGTGCCAGCAGCCCTCCCGGGACTAGCGTCGGGGAGCTGTTTTTT. Translating it yields CASSPPGTSVGELFF. The chain has TRBV7-2 and TRBJ2-2; 10 positions agree with TRBD2. CDR1 SGHTA and CDR2 FQGNSA come from the germline V gene. V dropped 5 bases and J dropped 7; count of bases not matched to a gene: 7. This CDR3 is 15 amino acids long. Full variable domain (outside the CDR3, taken from reference TRBV7-2 and TRBJ2-2): GAGVSQSPSNKVTEKGKDVELRCDPISGHTALYWYRQSLGQGLEFLIYFQGNSAPDKSGLPSDRFSAERTGGSVSTLTIQRTQQEDSAVYLCASSPPGTSVGELFFGEGSRLTVL.

The table lists this clonotype with many counts. The chain has TRBV20-1 and TRBJ2-1; TRBD1 is a possible D gene (7 bases). V was shortened by 0 bases and J by 7 bases, with 22 bases between the two germline ends. CDR3 length: 17 amino acids. In germline, CDR1 is DFQATT, CDR2 SNEGSKA (reference sequence). The CDR3 protein is CSARELGGQNMWNEQFF. DNA for the CDR3: TGCAGTGCTAGAGAACTGGGGGGACAGAATATGTGGAATGAGCAGTTCTTC.

This clonotype was counted many times. The chain recombines TRBV9 with TRBJ2-7; D unclear. V was clipped by 0 bases and J by 0 bases, with 7 bases between them. CDR1 is SGDLS, CDR2 YYNGEE, per germline. The CDR3 is 14 amino acids. CDR3 residues: CASSVDGNSYEQYF. CDR3 DNA sequence: TGTGCCAGCAGCGTAGACGGCAACTCCTACGAGCAGTACTTC.

The J gene is TRBJ2-1, the V gene TRBV11-2; perhaps TRBD1 as D (6 bases). The V gene's germline CDR1 is SGHAT and CDR2 FQNNGV. V gave up 5 bases and J gave up 4 bases, with 12 bases separating them. The CDR3 length is 14 residues. The CDR3 region is CASSRGGQYNEQFF. The CDR3 DNA is TGTGCCAGCAGCCGAGGGGGTCAGTACAATGAGCAGTTCTTC.

Ten or more counts support this clonotype. The chain carries TRBV7-2 and TRBJ1-1; 7 bases are shared with TRBD1. Losses at the gene ends were 4 bases for V and 1 base for J; bases not matched to a gene: 6. The CDR3 consists of 15 residues. Germline CDR1 SGHTA, CDR2 FQGNSA. Written as DNA, the CDR3 is TGTGCCAGCAGCTGGGGGACAGCGAAGAACACTGAAGCTTTCTTT. Its protein product is CASSWGTAKNTEAFF.

In its sample, this clonotype was seen a few times. The V and J genes are TRBV20-1 and TRBJ2-7; 16 nucleotides agree with TRBD2. With V trimmed by 5 bases and J by 5 bases, 3 bases remained unmatched. Looked up from germline, CDR1 is DFQATT and CDR2 is SNEGSKA (reference sequence). This CDR3 is built from 14 residues. For the CDR3, the DNA is TGCAGTGCTCCGGGACTAGCGGGGGGGAACGAGCAGTACGTC. Translation gives CSAPGLAGGNEQYV.

The chain uses TRBV5-1 and TRBJ2-2; 9 nucleotides match TRBD1. J was trimmed by 5 bases and V by 0 bases; bases with no gene match: 5. The CDR3 runs 16 residues. Germline loops: CDR1 SGHRS, CDR2 YFSETQ. DNA for the CDR3: TGCGCCAGCAGCTTGGAAGGCGGGACAGGGACCGGGGAGCTGTTTTTT. This gives the protein CASSLEGGTGTGELFF.